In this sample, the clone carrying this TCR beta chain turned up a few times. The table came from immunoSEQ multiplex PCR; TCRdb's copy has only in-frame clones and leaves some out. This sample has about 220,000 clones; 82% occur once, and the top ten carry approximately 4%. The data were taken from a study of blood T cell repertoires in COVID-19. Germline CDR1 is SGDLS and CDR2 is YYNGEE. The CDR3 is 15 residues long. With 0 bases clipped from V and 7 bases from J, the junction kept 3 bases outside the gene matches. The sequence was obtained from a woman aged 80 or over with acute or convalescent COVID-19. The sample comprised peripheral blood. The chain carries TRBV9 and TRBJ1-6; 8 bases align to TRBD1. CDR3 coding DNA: TGTGCCAGCAGCGTAGCTCGGACAGGGAATTCACCCCTCCACTTT. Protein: CASSVARTGNSPLHF.